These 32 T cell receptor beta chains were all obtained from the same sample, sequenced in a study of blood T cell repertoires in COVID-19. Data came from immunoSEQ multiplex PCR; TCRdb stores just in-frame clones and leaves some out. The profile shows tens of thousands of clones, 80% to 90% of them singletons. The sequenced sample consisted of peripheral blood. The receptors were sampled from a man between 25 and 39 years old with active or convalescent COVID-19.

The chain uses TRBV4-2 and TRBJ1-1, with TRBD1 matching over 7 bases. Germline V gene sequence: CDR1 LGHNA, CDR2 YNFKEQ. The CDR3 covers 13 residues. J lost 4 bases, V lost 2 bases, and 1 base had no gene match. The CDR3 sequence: CASSQQGVTEAFF. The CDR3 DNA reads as TGTGCCAGCAGCCAACAGGGGGTCACTGAAGCTTTCTTT.

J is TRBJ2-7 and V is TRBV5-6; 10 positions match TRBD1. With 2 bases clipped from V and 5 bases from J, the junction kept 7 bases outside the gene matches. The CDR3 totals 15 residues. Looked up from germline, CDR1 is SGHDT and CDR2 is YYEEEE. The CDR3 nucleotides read TGTGCCAGCAGCTTTATTTGGGACAGGGGTAACGAGCAGTACTTC. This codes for CASSFIWDRGNEQYF.

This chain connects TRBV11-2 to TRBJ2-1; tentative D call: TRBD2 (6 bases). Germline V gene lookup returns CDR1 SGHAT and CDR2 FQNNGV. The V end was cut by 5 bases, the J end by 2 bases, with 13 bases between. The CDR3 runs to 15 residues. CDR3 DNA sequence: TGTGCCAGCAGCCGAGGTAGCGGTACCTACAATGAGCAGTTCTTC. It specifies CASSRGSGTYNEQFF.

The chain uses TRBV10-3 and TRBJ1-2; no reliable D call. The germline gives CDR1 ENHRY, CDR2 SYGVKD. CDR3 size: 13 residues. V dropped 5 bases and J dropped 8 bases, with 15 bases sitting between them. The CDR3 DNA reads TGTGCCATCAGTCGGGAGGTGCATCACGGCTACACCTTC. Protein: CAISREVHHGYTF.

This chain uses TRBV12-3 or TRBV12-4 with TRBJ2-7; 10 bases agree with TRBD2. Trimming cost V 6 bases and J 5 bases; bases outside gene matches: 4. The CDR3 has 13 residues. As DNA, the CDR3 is TGTGCCAGCAGGAAAGCGGGGGGGCACGAGCAGTACTTC. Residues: CASRKAGGHEQYF.

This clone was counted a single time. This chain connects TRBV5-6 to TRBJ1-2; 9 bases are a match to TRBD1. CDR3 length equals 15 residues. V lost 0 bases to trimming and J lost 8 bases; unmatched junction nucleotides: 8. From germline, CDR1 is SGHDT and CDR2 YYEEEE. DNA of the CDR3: TGTGCCAGCAGCTTGGTGGACAGGGGCGAAGGGGGCTACACCTTC. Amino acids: CASSLVDRGEGGYTF. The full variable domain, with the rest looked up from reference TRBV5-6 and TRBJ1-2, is DAGVTQSPTHLIKTRGQQVTLRCSPKSGHDTVSWYQQALGQGPQFIFQYYEEEERQRGNFPDRFSGHQFPNYSSELNVNALLLGDSALYLCASSLVDRGEGGYTFGSGTRLTVV.

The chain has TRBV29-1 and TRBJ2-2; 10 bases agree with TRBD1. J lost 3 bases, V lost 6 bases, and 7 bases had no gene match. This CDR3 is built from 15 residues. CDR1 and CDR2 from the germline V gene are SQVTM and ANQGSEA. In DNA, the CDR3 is TGCAGCGTGCGCTCCGGGACAGGGGACACCGGGGAGCTGTTTTTT. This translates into CSVRSGTGDTGELFF.

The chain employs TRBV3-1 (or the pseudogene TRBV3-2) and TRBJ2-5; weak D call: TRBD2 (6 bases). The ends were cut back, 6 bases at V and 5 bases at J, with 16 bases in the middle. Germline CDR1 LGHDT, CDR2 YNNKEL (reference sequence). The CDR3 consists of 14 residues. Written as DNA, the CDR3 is TGTGCCAGCAGGCTCACTAGCTCGGGTGAGACCCAGTACTTC. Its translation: CASRLTSSGETQYF.

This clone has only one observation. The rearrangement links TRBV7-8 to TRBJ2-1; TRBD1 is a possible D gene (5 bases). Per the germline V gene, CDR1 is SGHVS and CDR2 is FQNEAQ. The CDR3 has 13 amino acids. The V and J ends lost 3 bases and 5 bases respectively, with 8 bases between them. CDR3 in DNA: TGTGCCAGCAGCTTGGACATCCACAATGAGCAGTTCTTC. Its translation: CASSLDIHNEQFF.

The CDR3 region is CASSAEGAGGETQYF. In DNA, the CDR3 is TGTGCCAGCAGTGCGGAGGGGGCCGGTGGGGAGACCCAGTACTTC. V usage is TRBV2 and J usage is TRBJ2-5; a weak D match, TRBD1 (7 bases). The ends were cut back, 4 bases at V and 5 bases at J, with 17 bases in the middle. In germline, CDR1 is SNHLY, CDR2 FYNNEI. CDR3 length: 15 amino acids.

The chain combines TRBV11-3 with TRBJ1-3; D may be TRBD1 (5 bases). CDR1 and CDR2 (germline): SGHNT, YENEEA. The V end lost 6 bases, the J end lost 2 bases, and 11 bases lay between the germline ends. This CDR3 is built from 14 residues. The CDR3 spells CASRGHNAGNTIYF. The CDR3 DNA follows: TGTGCCAGCAGAGGACATAACGCTGGAAACACCATATATTTT. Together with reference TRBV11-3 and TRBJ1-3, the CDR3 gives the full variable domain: EAGVVQSPRYKIIEKKQPVAFWCNPISGHNTLYWYLQNLGQGPELLIRYENEEAVDDSQLPKDRFSAERLKGVDSTLKIQPAELGDSAVYLCASRGHNAGNTIYFGEGSWLTVV.

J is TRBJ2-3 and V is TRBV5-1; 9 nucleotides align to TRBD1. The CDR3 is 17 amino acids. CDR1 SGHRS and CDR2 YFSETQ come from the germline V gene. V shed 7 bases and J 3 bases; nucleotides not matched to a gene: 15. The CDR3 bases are TGCGCCAGCGGATCAACTTCCGGGACAGGGTCGACAGATACGCAGTATTTT. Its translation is CASGSTSGTGSTDTQYF.

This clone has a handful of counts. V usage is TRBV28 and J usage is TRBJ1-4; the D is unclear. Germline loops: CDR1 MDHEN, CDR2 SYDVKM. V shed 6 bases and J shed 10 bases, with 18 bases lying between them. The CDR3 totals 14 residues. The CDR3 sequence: CASRTGGLGGKLFF. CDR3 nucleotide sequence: TGTGCCAGCAGGACCGGCGGACTAGGTGGAAAACTGTTTTTT.

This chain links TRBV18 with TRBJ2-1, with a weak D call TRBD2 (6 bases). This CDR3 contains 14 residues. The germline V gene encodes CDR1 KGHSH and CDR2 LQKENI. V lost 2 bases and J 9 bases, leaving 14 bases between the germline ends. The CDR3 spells CASSPLTRNSEQFF. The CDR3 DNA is TGTGCCAGCTCACCATTGACTAGAAACAGTGAGCAGTTCTTC.

The CDR3 bases are TGTGCCAGCAGTCCCCCAGGGGAATCCTACGAGCAGTACGTC. Translation: CASSPPGESYEQYV. The chain links TRBV28 to TRBJ2-7, with D maybe TRBD1 (6 bases). The CDR3 loop spans 14 amino acids. CDR1 is MDHEN and CDR2 is SYDVKM in the germline V gene. The V gene lost 5 bases and the J gene lost 1 base, with 12 bases spanning the gap.

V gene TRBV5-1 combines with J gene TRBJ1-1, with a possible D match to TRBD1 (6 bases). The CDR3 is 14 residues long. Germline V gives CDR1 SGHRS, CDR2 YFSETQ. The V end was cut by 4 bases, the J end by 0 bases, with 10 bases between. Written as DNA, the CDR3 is TGCGCCAGCAGCAAGGGACACATGAACACTGAAGCTTTCTTT. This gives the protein CASSKGHMNTEAFF.

For the CDR3, the DNA is TGTGCCATCTCCCCGTCCGGGGCCAACGTCCTGACTTTC. Protein sequence: CAISPSGANVLTF. The gene calls are TRBV10-3 and TRBJ2-6; no firm D call. V was trimmed by 8 bases and J by 4 bases, leaving 9 bases between them. The V gene's germline CDR1 is ENHRY and CDR2 SYGVKD. The CDR3 is 13 amino acids.

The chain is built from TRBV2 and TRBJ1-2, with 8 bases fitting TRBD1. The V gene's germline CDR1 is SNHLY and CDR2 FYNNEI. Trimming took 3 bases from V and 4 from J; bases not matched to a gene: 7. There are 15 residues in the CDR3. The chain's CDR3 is CASSDRDRPSYGYTF. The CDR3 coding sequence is TGTGCCAGCAGTGACCGGGACAGGCCGAGCTATGGCTACACCTTC.

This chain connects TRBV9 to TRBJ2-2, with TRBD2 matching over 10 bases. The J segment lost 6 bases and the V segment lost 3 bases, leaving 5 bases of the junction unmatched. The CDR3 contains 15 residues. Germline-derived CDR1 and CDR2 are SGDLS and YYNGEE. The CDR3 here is CASSGGTSVPGELFF. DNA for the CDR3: TGTGCCAGCAGCGGCGGGACTAGCGTCCCCGGGGAGCTGTTTTTT. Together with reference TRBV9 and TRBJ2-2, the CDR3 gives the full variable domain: DSGVTQTPKHLITATGQRVTLRCSPRSGDLSVYWYQQSLDQGLQFLIQYYNGEERAKGNILERFSAQQFPDLHSELNLSSLELGDSALYFCASSGGTSVPGELFFGEGSRLTVL.

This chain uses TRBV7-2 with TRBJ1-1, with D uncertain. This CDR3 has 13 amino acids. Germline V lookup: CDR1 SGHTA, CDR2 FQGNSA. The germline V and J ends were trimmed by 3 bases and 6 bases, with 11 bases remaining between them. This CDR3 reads CASSLGGFPEAFF. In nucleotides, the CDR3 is TGTGCCAGCAGCTTGGGAGGGTTTCCTGAAGCTTTCTTT.

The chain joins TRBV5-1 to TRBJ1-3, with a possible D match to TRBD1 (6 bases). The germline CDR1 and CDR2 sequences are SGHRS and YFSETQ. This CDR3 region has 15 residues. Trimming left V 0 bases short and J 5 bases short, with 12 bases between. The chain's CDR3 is CASSLDSQGRNTIYF. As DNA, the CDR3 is TGCGCCAGCAGCTTGGATTCGCAGGGGAGAAACACCATATATTTT.

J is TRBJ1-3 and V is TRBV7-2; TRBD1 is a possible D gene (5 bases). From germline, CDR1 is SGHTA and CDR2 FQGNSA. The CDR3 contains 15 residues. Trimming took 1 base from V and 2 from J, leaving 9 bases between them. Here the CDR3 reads CASSLVGTTGNTIYF. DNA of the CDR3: TGTGCCAGCAGCTTAGTGGGGACTACTGGAAACACCATATATTTT.

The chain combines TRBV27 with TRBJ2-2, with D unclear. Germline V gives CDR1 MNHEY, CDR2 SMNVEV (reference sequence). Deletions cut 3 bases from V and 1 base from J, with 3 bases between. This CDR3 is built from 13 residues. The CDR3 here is CASSFRNTGELFF. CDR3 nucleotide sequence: TGTGCCAGCAGTTTTCGGAACACCGGGGAGCTGTTTTTT.

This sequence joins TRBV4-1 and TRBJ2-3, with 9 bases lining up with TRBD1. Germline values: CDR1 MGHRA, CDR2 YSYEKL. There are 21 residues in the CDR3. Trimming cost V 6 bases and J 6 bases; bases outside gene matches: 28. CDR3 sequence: CASRDPRDRVRRQHDTDTQYF. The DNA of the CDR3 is TGCGCCAGCAGGGATCCCCGGGACAGGGTAAGGAGACAACACGACACGGATACGCAGTATTTT.

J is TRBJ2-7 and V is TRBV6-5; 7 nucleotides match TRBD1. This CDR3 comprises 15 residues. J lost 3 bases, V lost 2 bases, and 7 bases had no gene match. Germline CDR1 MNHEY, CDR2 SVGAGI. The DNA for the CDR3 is TGTGCCAGCAGTTACGAGACAGGGCCCTACTACGAGCAGTACGTC. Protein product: CASSYETGPYYEQYV.

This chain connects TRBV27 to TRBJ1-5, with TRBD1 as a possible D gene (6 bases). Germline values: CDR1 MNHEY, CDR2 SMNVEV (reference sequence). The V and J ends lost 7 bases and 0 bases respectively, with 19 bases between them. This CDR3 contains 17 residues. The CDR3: CASKVGGLGYSNQPQHF. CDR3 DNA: TGTGCCAGCAAGGTGGGGGGGCTTGGGTATAGCAATCAGCCCCAGCATTTT.

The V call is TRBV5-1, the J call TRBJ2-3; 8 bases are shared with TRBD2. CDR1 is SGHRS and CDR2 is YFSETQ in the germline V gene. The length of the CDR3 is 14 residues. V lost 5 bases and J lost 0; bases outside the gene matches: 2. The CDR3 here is CASSSGGSTDTQYF. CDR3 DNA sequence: TGCGCCAGCAGTTCGGGGGGGAGCACAGATACGCAGTATTTT.

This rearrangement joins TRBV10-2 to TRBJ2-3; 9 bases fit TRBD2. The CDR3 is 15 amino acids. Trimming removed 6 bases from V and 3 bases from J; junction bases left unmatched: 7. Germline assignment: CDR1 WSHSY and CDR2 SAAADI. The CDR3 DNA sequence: TGCGCCAGCAGGGACCCTAGCGGGGTTACAGATACGCAGTATTTT. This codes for CASRDPSGVTDTQYF.

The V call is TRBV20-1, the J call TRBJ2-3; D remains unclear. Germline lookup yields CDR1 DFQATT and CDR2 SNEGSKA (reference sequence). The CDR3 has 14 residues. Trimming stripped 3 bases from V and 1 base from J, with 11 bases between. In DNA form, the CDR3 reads TGCAGTGCTAGTGTCCGCGAAGGCACAGATACGCAGTATTTT. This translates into CSASVREGTDTQYF.

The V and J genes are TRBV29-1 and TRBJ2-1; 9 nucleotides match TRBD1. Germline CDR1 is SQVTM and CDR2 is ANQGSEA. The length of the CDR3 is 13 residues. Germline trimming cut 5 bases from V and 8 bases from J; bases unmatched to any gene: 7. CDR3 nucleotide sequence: TGCAGCGTTCGGGACAGGGTGACGGATGAGCAGTTCTTC. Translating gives CSVRDRVTDEQFF.

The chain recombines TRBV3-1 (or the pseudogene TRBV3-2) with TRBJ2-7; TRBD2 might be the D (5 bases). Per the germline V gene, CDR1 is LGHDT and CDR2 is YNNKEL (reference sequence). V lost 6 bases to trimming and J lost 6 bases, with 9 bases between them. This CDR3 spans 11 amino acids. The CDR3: CASRGASEQYF. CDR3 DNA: TGTGCCAGCAGGGGAGCCTCCGAGCAGTACTTC.

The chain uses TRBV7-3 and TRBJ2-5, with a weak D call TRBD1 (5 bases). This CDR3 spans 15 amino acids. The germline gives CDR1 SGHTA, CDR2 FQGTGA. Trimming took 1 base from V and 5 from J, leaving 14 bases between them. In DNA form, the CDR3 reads TGTGCCAGCAGCTTAATAGGCCAGGGAAGGGAGACCCAGTACTTC. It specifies CASSLIGQGRETQYF.